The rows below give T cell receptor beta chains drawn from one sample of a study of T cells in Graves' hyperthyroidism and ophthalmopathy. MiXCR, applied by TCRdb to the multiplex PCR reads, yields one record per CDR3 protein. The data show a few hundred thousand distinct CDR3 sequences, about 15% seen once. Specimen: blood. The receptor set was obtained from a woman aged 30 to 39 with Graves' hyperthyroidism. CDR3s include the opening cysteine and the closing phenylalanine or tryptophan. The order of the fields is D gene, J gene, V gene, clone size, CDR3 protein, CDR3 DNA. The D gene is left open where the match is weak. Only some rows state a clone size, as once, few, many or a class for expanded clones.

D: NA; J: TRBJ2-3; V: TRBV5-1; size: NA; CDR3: CASSNGRSASTDTQYF; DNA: TGCGCCAGCAGCAACGGTCGCAGCGCCAGCACAGATACGCAGTATTTT
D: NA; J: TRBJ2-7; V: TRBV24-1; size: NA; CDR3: CATSDLFSYEQYF; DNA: TGTGCCACCAGTGATTTATTTTCCTACGAGCAGTACTTC
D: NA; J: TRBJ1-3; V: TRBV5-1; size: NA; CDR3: CASSLEAASGNTIYF; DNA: TGCGCCAGCAGCTTGGAGGCAGCGTCAGGAAACACCATATATTTT
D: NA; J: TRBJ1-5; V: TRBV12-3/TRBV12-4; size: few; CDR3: CASTRGSTGDQPQHF; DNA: TGTGCCAGCACCCGAGGATCGACGGGAGATCAGCCCCAGCATTTT
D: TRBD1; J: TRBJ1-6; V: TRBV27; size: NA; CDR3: CASSPRPGTANNSPLHF; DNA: TGTGCCAGCTCTCCACGACCCGGGACAGCAAATAATTCACCCCTCCACTTT
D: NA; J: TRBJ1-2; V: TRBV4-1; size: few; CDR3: CASSQEEGGGGYTF; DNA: TGCGCCAGCAGCCAAGAGGAGGGGGGCGGAGGCTACACCTTC
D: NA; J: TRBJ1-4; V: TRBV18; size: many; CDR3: CASSPTNEKLFF; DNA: TGTGCCAGCTCACCGACTAATGAAAAACTGTTTTTT
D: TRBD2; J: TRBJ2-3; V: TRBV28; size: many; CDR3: CASSSGLAGTQYF; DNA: TGTGCCAGCAGTTCGGGACTAGCGGGAACGCAGTATTTT
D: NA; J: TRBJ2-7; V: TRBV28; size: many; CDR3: CASSPVIGSLAYEQYF; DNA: TGTGCCAGCAGTCCCGTTATCGGGAGTCTCGCCTACGAGCAGTACTTC
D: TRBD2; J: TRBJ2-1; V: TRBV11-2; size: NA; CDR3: CASSLRWTSGTGNEQFF; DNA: TGTGCCAGCAGCTTAAGATGGACTAGCGGGACCGGCAATGAGCAGTTCTTC
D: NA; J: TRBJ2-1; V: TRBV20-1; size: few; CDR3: CSASNRDRGWLAGGEEQFF; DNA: TGCAGTGCTAGCAACCGGGACAGGGGGTGGCTAGCGGGAGGCGAGGAGCAGTTCTTC
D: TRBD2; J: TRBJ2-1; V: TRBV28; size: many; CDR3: CASSLWTSARKNEQFF; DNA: TGTGCCAGCAGTTTATGGACTAGCGCGAGGAAGAATGAGCAGTTCTTC
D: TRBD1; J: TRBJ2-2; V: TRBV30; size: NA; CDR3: CAWSVPEGWRRTGEAGELFF; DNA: TGTGCCTGGAGTGTACCAGAGGGGTGGAGGAGGACAGGGGAGGCCGGGGAGCTGTTTTTT
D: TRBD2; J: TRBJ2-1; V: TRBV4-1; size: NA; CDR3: CASSVAGTTYNEQFF; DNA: TGTGCCAGCAGCGTAGCGGGGACCACCTACAATGAGCAGTTCTTC
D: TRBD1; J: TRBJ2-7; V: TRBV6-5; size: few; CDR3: CASSYQGEIYEQYF; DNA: TGTGCCAGCAGTTACCAGGGGGAGATCTACGAGCAGTACTTC
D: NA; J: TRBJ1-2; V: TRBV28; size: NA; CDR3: CASSPWGAEGYGYTF; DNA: TGTGCCAGCAGCCCTTGGGGGGCCGAGGGCTATGGCTACACCTTC
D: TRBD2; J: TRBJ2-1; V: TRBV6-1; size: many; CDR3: CASSFPARTSGNEQFF; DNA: TGTGCCAGCAGCTTCCCCGCACGGACTAGCGGCAATGAGCAGTTCTTC
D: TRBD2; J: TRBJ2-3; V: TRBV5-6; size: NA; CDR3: CASSTGGLTDTQYF; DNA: TGTGCCAGCAGCACGGGAGGGCTCACAGATACGCAGTATTTT